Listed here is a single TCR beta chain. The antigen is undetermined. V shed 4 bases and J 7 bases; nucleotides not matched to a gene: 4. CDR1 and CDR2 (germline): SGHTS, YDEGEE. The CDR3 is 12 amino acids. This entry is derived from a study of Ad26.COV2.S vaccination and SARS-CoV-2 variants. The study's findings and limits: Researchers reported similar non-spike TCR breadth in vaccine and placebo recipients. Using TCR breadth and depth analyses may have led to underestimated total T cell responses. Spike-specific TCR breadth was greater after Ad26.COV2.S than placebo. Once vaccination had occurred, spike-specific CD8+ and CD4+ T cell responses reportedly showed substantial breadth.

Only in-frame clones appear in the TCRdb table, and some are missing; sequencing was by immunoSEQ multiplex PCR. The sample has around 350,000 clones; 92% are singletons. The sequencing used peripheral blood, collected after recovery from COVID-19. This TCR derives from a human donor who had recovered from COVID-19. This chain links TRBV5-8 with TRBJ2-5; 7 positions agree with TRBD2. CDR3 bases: TGTGCCAGCAGCCCAGGGAGGGCGACCCAGTACTTC. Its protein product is CASSPGRATQYF.